The 15 T cell receptor beta chains below all came from one sample that was sequenced in a study of graft-versus-host responses after intestinal transplantation. Using immunoSEQ multiplex PCR, the repertoire was profiled, and TCRdb retains in-frame clones only, with some absent. The table has about 85,000 clones, less than 90% seen once. Their antigen targets remain unknown. Sequences were derived from unstimulated CD8+ T cells sorted from spleen or lymph node cells, sampled before intestinal transplant. The receptors were gathered from a human donor who received an intestinal transplant.

The rearrangement joins TRBV5-1 to TRBJ2-1; TRBD2 matches at 9 bases. The germline V gene encodes CDR1 SGHRS and CDR2 YFSETQ. After removal of 2 bases from V and 8 bases from J, the junction contained 8 bases not matched to a gene. This CDR3 has 15 residues. The CDR3 nucleotides read TGCGCCAGCAGCTTACTAGCGGGCACGAGAGATGAGCAGTTCTTC. It translates to CASSLLAGTRDEQFF.

The chain recombines TRBV9 with TRBJ2-1; 8 bases fit TRBD2. Trimming removed 0 bases from V and 0 bases from J; junction bases left unmatched: 2. CDR3 length equals 16 residues. Germline V gene sequence: CDR1 SGDLS, CDR2 YYNGEE. CDR3 amino acids: CASSVVAGSSYNEQFF. Written as DNA, the CDR3 is TGTGCCAGCAGCGTAGTAGCGGGGAGCTCCTACAATGAGCAGTTCTTC.

This clone came up a few times. The chain links TRBV6-5 to TRBJ1-6; D gene unclear. The CDR3 covers 16 residues. Germline-derived CDR1 and CDR2 are MNHEY and SVGAGI. V was cut by 0 bases and J by 3 bases, with 9 bases left in between. DNA of the CDR3: TGTGCCAGCAGTTACTCGAGGGTCCTCTATAATTCACCCCTCCACTTT. Amino acids: CASSYSRVLYNSPLHF.

This clone appeared a single time. The chain links TRBV11-2 to TRBJ2-1; TRBD2 agrees at 10 bases. V shed 0 bases, J shed 8 bases, and the junction held 10 bases outside the gene matches. The germline CDR1 and CDR2 sequences are SGHAT and FQNNGV. The CDR3 has 17 amino acids. CDR3 amino acids: CASSLDQGSGGAYEQFF. The CDR3 nucleotides read TGTGCCAGCAGCTTAGATCAGGGCAGCGGGGGGGCCTATGAGCAGTTCTTC.

The chain couples TRBV27 to TRBJ2-5; TRBD2 aligns across 10 bases. V lost 1 base and J lost 1; bases outside the gene matches: 9. The CDR3 totals 18 residues. Germline CDR1 and CDR2: MNHEY and SMNVEV (reference sequence). Here the CDR3 reads CASSLFPPGTSVQETQYF. CDR3 sequence (DNA): TGTGCCAGCAGTTTATTCCCGCCGGGGACTAGCGTCCAAGAGACCCAGTACTTC.

The chain carries TRBV28 and TRBJ2-7, with D maybe TRBD1 (5 bases). Germline V gives CDR1 MDHEN, CDR2 SYDVKM. The CDR3 runs to 14 residues. Trimming removed 2 bases from V and 6 bases from J, with 14 bases in between. The CDR3 DNA follows: TGTGCCAGCAGTTTAATCCAGGGATGGAGCGAGCAGTACTTC. This sequence encodes CASSLIQGWSEQYF.

The chain links TRBV28 to TRBJ2-3; D ambiguous. CDR3 length: 13 amino acids. Trimming pared 6 bases from V and 2 bases from J, leaving 9 bases between. Germline-derived CDR1 and CDR2 are MDHEN and SYDVKM. The CDR3 region is CASREETTDTQYF. CDR3 DNA sequence: TGTGCCAGCAGGGAAGAGACCACAGATACGCAGTATTTT.

The CDR3 DNA reads TGTGCCAGCAGCCAAGAAACTTGGGGGAGGAGGGGCACTGAAGCTTTCTTT. It translates to CASSQETWGRRGTEAFF. The chain carries TRBV14 and TRBJ1-1; TRBD1 is a possible D gene (5 bases). Trimming removed 0 bases at V and 4 bases at J, with 18 bases between. The germline gives CDR1 SGHDN, CDR2 FVKESK. CDR3 length equals 17 residues.

This clone appeared once. The rearrangement joins TRBV27 to TRBJ2-1; D is possibly TRBD1 (5 bases). The CDR3 has 13 residues. Germline V gene lookup returns CDR1 MNHEY and CDR2 SMNVEV (reference sequence). The V and J ends lost 4 bases and 3 bases respectively, with 7 bases between them. The CDR3 bases are TGTGCCAGCAGTTCAGGGATCTACAATGAGCAGTTCTTC. This codes for CASSSGIYNEQFF.

The rearrangement joins TRBV29-1 to TRBJ2-7; D gene uncertain. Germline values: CDR1 SQVTM, CDR2 ANQGSEA. The CDR3 length is 13 residues. V was cut by 3 bases and J by 0 bases, with 9 bases left in between. DNA of the CDR3: TGCAGCGTTGAGCGGACCCCCTCCTACGAGCAGTACTTC. As protein: CSVERTPSYEQYF.

There are a few counts of this clone. The chain couples TRBV9 to TRBJ2-1, with D perhaps matching TRBD2 (6 bases). Germline V lookup: CDR1 SGDLS, CDR2 YYNGEE. V was trimmed by 4 bases and J by 3 bases, leaving 14 bases between them. This CDR3 is 15 amino acids long. The CDR3 DNA reads TGTGCCAGCAGCCCCGGTCCCGGGGGCTACAATGAGCAGTTCTTC. Its translation: CASSPGPGGYNEQFF.

This chain joins TRBV15 and TRBJ2-7, with D unclear. V lost 5 bases to trimming and J lost 2 bases, with 10 bases between them. In germline, CDR1 is LNHNV, CDR2 YYDKDF (reference sequence). This CDR3 is 13 amino acids long. The CDR3 bases are TGTGCCACCAGCGGGTCACAACCCTACGAGCAGTACTTC. It codes for CATSGSQPYEQYF.

This clone was counted a single time. The rearrangement joins TRBV5-1 to TRBJ1-1; D unresolved. The V gene lost 0 bases and the J gene lost 3 bases, with 3 bases spanning the gap. Germline V gene lookup returns CDR1 SGHRS and CDR2 YFSETQ. This CDR3 contains 12 residues. The CDR3 nucleotides read TGCGCCAGCAGCTTGGCCGACACTGAAGCTTTCTTT. Translation: CASSLADTEAFF. The entire variable domain, with the rest obtained from reference TRBV5-1 and TRBJ1-1, is as follows: KAGVTQTPRYLIKTRGQQVTLSCSPISGHRSVSWYQQTPGQGLQFLFEYFSETQRNKGNFPGRFSGRQFSNSRSEMNVSTLELGDSALYLCASSLADTEAFFGQGTRLTVV.

This chain links TRBV13 with TRBJ2-7; D is uncertain. CDR1 is PRHDT and CDR2 is FYEKMQ in the germline V gene (reference sequence). V lost 0 bases and J 3 bases, leaving 9 bases between the germline ends. The CDR3 consists of 14 residues. The CDR3 is CASSLGGADYEQYF. CDR3 in DNA: TGTGCCAGCAGCTTAGGGGGTGCGGACTACGAGCAGTACTTC. The full variable domain, in which reference TRBV13 and TRBJ2-7 provide the parts outside the CDR3, is AAGVIQSPRHLIKEKRETATLKCYPIPRHDTVYWYQQGPGQDPQFLISFYEKMQSDKGSIPDRFSAQQFSDYHSELNMSSLELGDSALYFCASSLGGADYEQYFGPGTRLTVT.

The gene calls are TRBV7-9 and TRBJ2-5; 7 nucleotides agree with TRBD2. Looked up from germline, CDR1 is SEHNR and CDR2 is FQNEAQ (reference sequence). Trimming removed 3 bases from V and 2 bases from J; junction bases left unmatched: 12. This CDR3 comprises 17 residues. CDR3 coding DNA: TGTGCCAGCAGCTTGAACCTAGCGGAGCTGATACAAGAGACCCAGTACTTC. Encoded protein: CASSLNLAELIQETQYF.